This TCR beta chain was profiled in a study of long-term antiretroviral therapy in people with HIV (dated by TCRdb to 2021 to 2024). Regarding the research as a whole: The earliest samples were collected roughly a decade before the 2015 WHO recommendation for immediate ART, at a time when ART was usually postponed until CD4 counts fell. A retrospective serial study tested whether ART initiation and durable HIV suppression were associated with changes in peripheral blood TRB repertoire composition and diversity. A total of 192 cryopreserved PBMC samples were contributed to the cohort by 30 adults with confirmed HIV infection, with samples collected serially over a mean of approximately six years (range 1-12). Among the 30 or so participants with HIV, roughly eleven were female. Test extractions of a monoclonal T-cell line alongside a few dozen polyclonal samples showed no cross-contamination during QIAcube processing. Points the paper makes about the study in general: Because PBMC availability was limited, only the TCR beta chain was sequenced, with no alpha chain pairing. Compared with controls, HIV repertoires had narrower CDR3 length ranges, and the network structure pointed to an antigen-experienced repertoire that shifted only slightly toward naive after ART. The samples span the years 2004 to 2017, and the ART regimens used at that time may not be as effective as current regimens. At every time point, the repertoire was dominated by expanded TRB clones first identified before ART initiation, although this dominance fluctuated and, in many PLHIV, declined after ART. No data were available on ART adherence, viral resistance or therapy changes, limiting inferences about post-ART repertoire changes. Because pre-ART samples had limited cell numbers, profiling was done on unsorted PBMC rather than on sorted CD4+ and CD8+ T cells. ART initiation was associated with a significant increase in TRB diversity, but diversity stayed significantly below transplant donor controls even after long-term ART.

To be included, a participant needed at least one PBMC sample from before ART initiation plus at least two post-ART samples. Every participant with HIV received treatment in the United States of America. Before DNA extraction, cryopreserved samples of about 1-11 million PBMC were thawed and then washed. At the time of the earliest PBMC sample, participants with HIV were aged between about 23 and 54 years. Each participant contributed PBMC samples from 1-4 timepoints before ART initiation and 2-8 timepoints after ART initiation, with a median of 7 samples. Serial HIV viral load, CD4+ T-cell count, ART history and demographic data were obtained for every participant. Genomic DNA was extracted from unsorted PBMC with a Qiagen kit on a QIAcube, processed in batches of 12 samples. The CDR3 measures 15 amino acids from cysteine to phenylalanine. Left in the record is the CDR3 DNA by itself, 45 bases read in frame from the first base.

With respect to this clone: The target of this receptor is not known. Base qualities are not at hand, and no much larger clone is one base apart.

The immunoSEQ hsTCRB v3.0 assay was used at survey level resolution to sequence the TRB variable region. The target sequencing depth for TRB was about 35,000-50,000 T-cell genomes per sample. Pooled TRB libraries were sequenced on an Illumina MiSeq with a v3 150-cycle kit. The authors' analysis ran thus. Repertoire analysis was run in R within a reproducible Nextflow workflow that covered QC, data transformation and analysis. Custom analyses were implemented in LymphoSeq2, an R package for AIRR-Seq data exploration. A handful of samples yielding fewer than 5000 total TRB sequences were excluded, leaving 150 to 200 analyzed HIV repertoires. Of the 188 retained HIV repertoires, almost 60 were collected before and about 130 after ART initiation. Repertoires were downsampled to 5000 TRB nucleotide sequences, and summary statistics were averaged over 100 downsampling iterations. Only TRB sequences with CDR3 regions of at least seven amino acids were retained for analysis. A Shannon entropy-derived clonality score and the Gini coefficient were used to measure diversity. In the repertoire networks, any two of the top 5000 CDR3 amino acid sequences were linked whenever the two sequences differed by an edit distance of one. Antigen specificity groups and MHC restriction were predicted for TRB CDR3 amino acid sequences with GLIPH2. To flag known associations with CMV, EBV, HIV or tissue antigens, CDR3 amino acid sequences were compared against VDJdb and McPAS-TCR. Pre-ART, post-ART and control groups were compared with Wilcoxon signed-rank tests and Holm-Bonferroni correction. The source is immuneACCESS, and TCRdb retained only in-frame sequences with V and J called. Part of the clones is not carried over; for the studies checked, unresolved V genes explain less than half of this, and the remainder is unexplained. The V and J calls and clone size were taken over from that table, and D and trimming were inferred from the DNA. For this sample the table gives over 30,000 clones, of which 70% to 80% were detected only once. Jointly, the top ten make up under 8.5% of the sample.

Sequences were derived from unsorted PBMCs, sampled 2 years after starting antiretroviral therapy. This TCR was recovered from a woman aged 45-65 years with HIV. The rearrangement joined TRBV1 to TRBJ2-5. TRBV1 is a documented pseudogene. The CDR3 is CTSSQDPWERETQYF. The nucleotides are TGCACCAGCAGCCAAGACCCGTGGGAAAGAGAGACCCAGTACTTC.